This T cell receptor (beta chain) was retrieved from a study of T cell repertoires in cytomegalovirus infection. Study-level background: Matching HLA type and CMV infection were both indicated by public TCR beta signatures.

General observations from the study: The response measured ex vivo was dominated by TCR beta clonotypes (HLA-C-restricted and CMV-specific). CMV carriers with the relevant HLA were identified by cumulative public TCR beta family frequency.

TCRdb passed the reads through MiXCR, listing each CDR3 protein once. The sample yields about 400,000 distinct CDR3 sequences, less than 20% seen once. This clonotype was recorded a few times. The target antigen is unknown. Losses at the gene ends were 3 bases for V and 4 bases for J; bases not matched to a gene: 4. The CDR3 consists of 15 residues. Germline CDR1 SGHTA, CDR2 FQGNSA. The source material was PBMCs. This receptor was identified in a human donor in good health (CMV status not recorded). Some clones in this sample may be carry-over from other donors' samples. The chain carries TRBV7-2 and TRBJ2-1; 9 positions agree with TRBD1. The CDR3 DNA follows: TGTGCCAGCAGCTTGGACAGGGGTTTGTACAATGAGCAGTTCTTC. Translating it yields CASSLDRGLYNEQFF.